Listed below are T cell receptor beta chains from one sample, sequenced in a study of control samples from healthy donors and cancer patients. The method was immunoSEQ multiplex PCR; TCRdb's version includes in-frame clones alone and lacks a portion of them. The sample yields 75,000 to 90,000 clones, approximately 91% seen once. Material: blood. These receptor sequences come from a man aged 50 to 59 in good health. CDR3s leave out the opening cysteine and the closing phenylalanine or tryptophan. The D gene is left open where the match is weak.

j_call,d_call,v_call,cdr3_aa
TRBJ2-3,TRBD2,TRBV6-6,ASRTRAGGDTQY
TRBJ2-3,TRBD1,TRBV6-2/TRBV6-3,ASSYGQGASDTQY
TRBJ1-3,.,TRBV27,ASSLGGGNTIY
TRBJ2-7,.,TRBV6-1,ASSDRQTYEQY
TRBJ1-5,.,TRBV21-1,ASSKPYRQYSNQPQH
TRBJ2-3,TRBD1,TRBV7-9,ASSLTDRASTDTQY
TRBJ2-3,TRBD2,TRBV7-2,ASSERGSQY
TRBJ2-7,.,TRBV9,ASSVGGVNPYEQY
TRBJ1-1,.,TRBV29-1,SVVLAGLNTEAF
TRBJ1-5,.,TRBV24-1,ATSDPRGGLQPQH